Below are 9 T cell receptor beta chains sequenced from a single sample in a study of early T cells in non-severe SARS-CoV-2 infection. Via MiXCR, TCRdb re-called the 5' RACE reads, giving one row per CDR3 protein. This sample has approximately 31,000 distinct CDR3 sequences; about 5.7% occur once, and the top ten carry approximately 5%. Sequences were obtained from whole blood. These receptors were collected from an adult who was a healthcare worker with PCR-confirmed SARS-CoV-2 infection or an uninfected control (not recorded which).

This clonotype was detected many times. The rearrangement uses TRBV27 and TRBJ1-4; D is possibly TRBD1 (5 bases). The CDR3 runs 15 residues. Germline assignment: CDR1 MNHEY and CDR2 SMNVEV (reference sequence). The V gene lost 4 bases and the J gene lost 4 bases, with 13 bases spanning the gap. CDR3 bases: TGTGCCAGCAGTTATGCAGGGCCGGTTAATGAAAAACTGTTTTTT. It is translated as CASSYAGPVNEKLFF.

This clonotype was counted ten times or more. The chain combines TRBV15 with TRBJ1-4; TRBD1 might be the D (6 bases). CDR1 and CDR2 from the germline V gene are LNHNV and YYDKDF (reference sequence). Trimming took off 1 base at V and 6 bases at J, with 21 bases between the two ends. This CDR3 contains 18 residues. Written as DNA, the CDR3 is TGTGCCACCAGCAGAGGGACAGCCGTAATCCGGGCCGATGAAAAACTGTTTTTT. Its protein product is CATSRGTAVIRADEKLFF.

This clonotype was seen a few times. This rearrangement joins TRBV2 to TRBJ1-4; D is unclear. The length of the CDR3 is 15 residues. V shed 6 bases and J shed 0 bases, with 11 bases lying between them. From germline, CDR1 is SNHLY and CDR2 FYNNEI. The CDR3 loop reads CASRTWTATNEKLFF. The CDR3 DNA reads TGTGCCAGCAGGACTTGGACGGCAACTAATGAAAAACTGTTTTTT.

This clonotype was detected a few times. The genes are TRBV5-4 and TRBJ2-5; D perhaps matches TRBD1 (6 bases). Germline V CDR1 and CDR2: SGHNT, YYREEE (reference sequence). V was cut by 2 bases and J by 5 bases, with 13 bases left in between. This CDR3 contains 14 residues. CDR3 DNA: TGTGCCAGCAGCTTCACAGGGAGTAGGGAGACCCAGTACTTC. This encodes CASSFTGSRETQYF.

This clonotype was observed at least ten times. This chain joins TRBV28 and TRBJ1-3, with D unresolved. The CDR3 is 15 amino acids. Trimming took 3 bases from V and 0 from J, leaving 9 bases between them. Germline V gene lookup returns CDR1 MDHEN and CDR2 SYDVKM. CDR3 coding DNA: TGTGCCAGCAGTTTTGGCGGCTTCTCTGGAAACACCATATATTTT. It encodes CASSFGGFSGNTIYF.

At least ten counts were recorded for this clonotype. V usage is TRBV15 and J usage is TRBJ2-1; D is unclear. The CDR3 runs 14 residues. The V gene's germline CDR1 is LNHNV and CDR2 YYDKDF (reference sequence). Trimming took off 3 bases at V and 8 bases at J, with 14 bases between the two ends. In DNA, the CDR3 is TGTGCCACCAGCAGTGGTGCCCTTCGCGATGAGCAGTTCTTC. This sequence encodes CATSSGALRDEQFF.

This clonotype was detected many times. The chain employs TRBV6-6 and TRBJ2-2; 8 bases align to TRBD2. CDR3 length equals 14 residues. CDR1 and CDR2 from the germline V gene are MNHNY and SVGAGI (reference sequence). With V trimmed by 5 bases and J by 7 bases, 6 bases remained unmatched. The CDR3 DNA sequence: TGTGCCAGCAGTCGACTAGCGATGGACGGGGAGCTGTTTTTT. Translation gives CASSRLAMDGELFF.

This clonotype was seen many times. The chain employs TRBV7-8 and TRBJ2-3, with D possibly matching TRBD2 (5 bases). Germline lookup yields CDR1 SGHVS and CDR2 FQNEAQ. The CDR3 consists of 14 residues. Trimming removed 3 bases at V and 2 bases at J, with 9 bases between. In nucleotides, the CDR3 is TGTGCCAGCAGCTTTATGGACTTCACAGATACGCAGTATTTT. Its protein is CASSFMDFTDTQYF.

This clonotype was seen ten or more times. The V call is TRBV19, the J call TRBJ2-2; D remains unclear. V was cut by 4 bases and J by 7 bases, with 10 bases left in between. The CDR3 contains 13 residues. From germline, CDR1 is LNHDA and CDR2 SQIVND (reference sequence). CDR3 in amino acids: CASSTGFSGELFF. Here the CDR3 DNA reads TGTGCCAGTAGTACCGGATTTAGCGGGGAGCTGTTTTTT.